This TCR beta chain is drawn from a study of early stage breast cancer tumors (dated by TCRdb to the late 2010s). Broadly, across the study: Of the roughly 17 invasive breast tumors, 12 to 13 were found to be estrogen receptor-positive, progesterone receptor-positive and HER2-negative. A total of about 2.9 million templates, representing 850,000 to 1,400,000 unique clonotypes, were detected across all samples. A read coverage of roughly 10-fold per sample was achieved on average. About 70% of the 12 ER+/PR+/HER2- tumors were invasive ductal carcinomas, while the other four were invasive lobular carcinomas. Study-level results and caveats: Chain pairing and functional markers such as CD4, CD8 and FOXP3 were not captured by bulk genomic DNA sequencing of unsorted cells. Approximately 2.5-fold higher T cell density and higher clonality were observed in tumors than in adjacent normal breast tissue. Repertoires from blood and normal breast were more alike than repertoires from blood and tumor, and in about 90% of the 16 patients, comparing each tissue with blood separated tumor from normal. Enriched TCRB sequences shared across patients were found to be mostly commonly generated sequences that were unlikely to play an important role in the tumor microenvironment. Because the cohort was small, a breakdown by tumor subtype could not be done.

With regard to this clone: Its target antigen remains unknown. Base qualities are not recorded, but no much larger clone differs from it by a single base.

From the cysteine through the phenylalanine, the CDR3 covers 13 amino acids. CDR3 DNA is the only sequence kept; it has 39 bases, read in frame from the first base. CDR1 and CDR2 are read off the germline V gene as MDHEN and SYDVKM. V lost 5 bases and J lost 8 bases; the stretch between them is 15 bases long. The study profiled bulk TCR beta-chain repertoires in matched peripheral blood, tumor and adjacent normal breast tissue taken from approximately 15 patients with early-stage breast cancer. Before surgery, 5-10 mL of whole blood was collected into EDTA tubes and then processed within 2 hours. Ficoll-Paque centrifugation in SepMate-50 tubes was used to isolate peripheral blood mononuclear cells. PBMCs were cryopreserved in roughly 90% FBS with roughly 10% DMSO in aliquots of about 1.9 to 4.5 million cells and stored in liquid nitrogen. The Qiagen AllPrep DNA/RNA Mini kit was used for genomic DNA extraction.

Each sample was amplified in two independent genomic DNA replicates, using 0.5 ug for blood and around 1.5 ug for tumor or normal breast. Following the manufacturer's instructions, the ImmunoSeq Intro kit was used to carry out TCRB sequencing on genomic DNA. Multiplex PCR was run for 30 to 35 cycles using proprietary primers and spike-in control sequences for absolute quantification. Single-end 150-bp reads were used to sequence an 87-bp fragment spanning the CDR3 plus the flanking V and J genes. Each lane of an Illumina MiSeq using version 3.0 chemistry carried seven multiplexed samples, with two replicates per sample. The original methods were these. Raw data were processed with the vendor's proprietary pipeline, and both replicates were merged into a single result per sample. Clonotypes were defined as productive rearrangements sharing the V-gene family, CDR3 amino acid sequence and J-gene segment. Clonality was computed as 1 minus the normalized Shannon entropy (Pielou evenness) of TCRB abundances. To estimate T cell density, the total number of templates was divided by the input cell count, which was inferred from how much DNA went in. Recon, run with its default parameters, was used to estimate overall repertoire diversity and clonality. A clonotype was considered tumor-enriched if its abundance in tumor exceeded 0.1% and was at least 32-fold higher than its abundance in normal breast. TCRdb took this table from immuneACCESS and kept in-frame rearrangements with V and J called. Such tables lack part of the clones; where checked against another copy, unresolved V genes explain under half of the gap, and the rest is unexplained. V and J calls and clone size follow that table, whereas D and trimming were derived from the DNA. Counted in this sample were 30,000 or so clones; roughly 81% of them appeared once. The ten largest make up 4.5% to 5% of the sample.

The chain is assembled from TRBV28 and TRBJ1-2, with a tentative D gene TRBD1 over 5 matching bases. The specimen was blood. The source of this sequence is a person aged 35-50 years with breast cancer. The encoded CDR3 is CASSPPSGAGYTF. The sequenced DNA: TGTGCCAGCAGTCCCCCTTCCGGGGCCGGCTACACCTTC.